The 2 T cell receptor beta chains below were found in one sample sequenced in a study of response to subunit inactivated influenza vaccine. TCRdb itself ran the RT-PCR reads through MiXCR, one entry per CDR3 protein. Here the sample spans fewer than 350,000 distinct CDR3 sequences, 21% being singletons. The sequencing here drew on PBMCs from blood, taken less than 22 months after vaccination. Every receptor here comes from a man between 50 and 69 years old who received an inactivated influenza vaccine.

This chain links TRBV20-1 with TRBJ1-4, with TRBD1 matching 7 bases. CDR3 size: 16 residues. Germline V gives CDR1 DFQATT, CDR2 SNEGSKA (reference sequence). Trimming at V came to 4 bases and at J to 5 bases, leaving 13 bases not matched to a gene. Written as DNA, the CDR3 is TGCAGTGCTAAAAGAGACGACAGGGTACAGAATGAAAAACTGTTTTTT. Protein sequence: CSAKRDDRVQNEKLFF.

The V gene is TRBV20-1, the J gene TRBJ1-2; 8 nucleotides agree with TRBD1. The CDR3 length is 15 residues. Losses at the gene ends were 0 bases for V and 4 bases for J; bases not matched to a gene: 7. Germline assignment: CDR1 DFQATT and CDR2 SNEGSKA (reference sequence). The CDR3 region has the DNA TGCAGTGCTAGAGAATTCAGGGGGCGCATCTATGGCTACACCTTC. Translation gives CSAREFRGRIYGYTF.